Listed here are 13 T cell receptor beta chains from one sample, sequenced in a study of T cells in Graves' hyperthyroidism and ophthalmopathy. Amplified TCR beta CDR3 regions derived from RNA transcripts. Carried out on the TCR CDR3, a first-round RT-PCR used the HTBI primer set. TCRdb fed the multiplex PCR reads into MiXCR, producing one record per CDR3 protein. The data show around 300,000 distinct CDR3 sequences, roughly 15% seen once. Material: blood. All receptors derive from a woman aged 40 to 50 with Graves' hyperthyroidism.

This clonotype was seen at least ten times. This chain joins TRBV6-2 or TRBV6-3 and TRBJ2-7; D possibly corresponds to TRBD1 (6 bases). CDR3 length: 12 amino acids. V lost 8 bases to trimming and J lost 2 bases, with 10 bases between them. Per the germline V gene, CDR1 is MNHEY and CDR2 is SVGEGT. CDR3 in DNA: TGTGCCAGCGCTACAGGGACCTACGAGCAGTACTTC. This encodes CASATGTYEQYF.

V and J are TRBV18 and TRBJ2-1; TRBD1 matches 7 bases. The ends lost 3 bases at V and 6 bases at J; junction bases unmatched: 8. This CDR3 is built from 15 residues. In germline, CDR1 is KGHSH, CDR2 LQKENI. CDR3 in DNA: TGTGCCAGCTCACCTACAGGGGTGGAAGGCAATGAGCAGTTCTTC. Its protein product is CASSPTGVEGNEQFF. The full variable domain, rest sourced from reference TRBV18 and TRBJ2-1, is NAGVMQNPRHLVRRRGQEARLRCSPMKGHSHVYWYRQLPEEGLKFMVYLQKENIIDESGMPKERFSAEFPKEGPSILRIQQVVRGDSAAYFCASSPTGVEGNEQFFGPGTRLTVL.

This clonotype was found many times. The chain combines TRBV24-1 with TRBJ1-1; 8 nucleotides match TRBD1. CDR1 and CDR2 from the germline V gene are KGHDR and SFDVKD. The CDR3 extends over 14 amino acids. Trimming took 5 bases from V and 7 from J; bases not matched to a gene: 8. The CDR3 spells CATSGEDRAGEAFF. CDR3 sequence (DNA): TGTGCCACCAGTGGAGAGGACAGGGCTGGTGAAGCTTTCTTT.

This clonotype has ten or more counts. The J gene is TRBJ2-7, the V gene TRBV6-1; D is perhaps TRBD1 (6 bases). CDR3 length: 13 amino acids. CDR1 and CDR2 (germline): MNHNS, SASEGT. The V and J ends lost 5 bases and 1 base respectively, with 9 bases between them. The chain's CDR3 is CASSTGSSYEQYF. The CDR3 nucleotides read TGTGCCAGCAGTACAGGGTCTTCCTACGAGCAGTACTTC.

This clonotype was counted a few times. The rearrangement uses TRBV20-1 and TRBJ1-5, with D hard to call. Germline CDR1 reads DFQATT; CDR2 reads SNEGSKA (reference sequence). V was cut by 5 bases and J by 3 bases, with 8 bases left in between. The CDR3 sequence is 12 residues long. The CDR3 spells CSAPTYNQPQHF. The DNA for the CDR3 is TGCAGTGCTCCCACATACAATCAGCCCCAGCATTTT.

This clonotype has ten or more counts. The chain joins TRBV9 to TRBJ1-1, with D uncertain. V was clipped by 0 bases and J by 3 bases, with 6 bases between them. This CDR3 region has 13 residues. CDR1 and CDR2 (germline): SGDLS, YYNGEE. CDR3 DNA: TGTGCCAGCAGCGTAGCAGACTACACTGAAGCTTTCTTT. Protein sequence: CASSVADYTEAFF. Complete variable domain (other parts from reference TRBV9 and TRBJ1-1): DSGVTQTPKHLITATGQRVTLRCSPRSGDLSVYWYQQSLDQGLQFLIQYYNGEERAKGNILERFSAQQFPDLHSELNLSSLELGDSALYFCASSVADYTEAFFGQGTRLTVV.

This clonotype was detected ten times or more. This chain connects TRBV28 to TRBJ2-3, with 14 bases that match TRBD2. The V and J ends lost 4 bases and 6 bases, in that order; junction bases with no gene match: 12. The germline V gene has CDR1 MDHEN and CDR2 SYDVKM. The CDR3 loop spans 18 amino acids. DNA of the CDR3: TGTGCCAGCAGTTCGGGGACTAGCGGGAGTTCTCCCCGGGATACGCAGTATTTT. Amino acids: CASSSGTSGSSPRDTQYF.

As for this clonotype: Mismatch with germline at one junction end may stem from a read error. V usage is TRBV2 and J usage is TRBJ2-2, with D hard to call. Germline CDR1 SNHLY, CDR2 FYNNEI. There are 15 residues in the CDR3. The chain's CDR3 is CASGEALLNTGELFF. For the CDR3, the DNA is TGTGCCAGCGGTGAAGCTCTACTCAACACCGGGGAGCTGTTTTTT.

The chain joins TRBV30 to TRBJ2-1; either TRBD1 or TRBD2 may fit D (6 bases each). Germline V lookup: CDR1 GTSNPN, CDR2 SVGIG (reference sequence). Trimming took off 2 bases at V and 8 bases at J, with 16 bases between the two ends. CDR3 length: 14 amino acids. The CDR3 region is CAWSRGVGSYEQFF. The CDR3 region has the DNA TGTGCCTGGAGTAGGGGGGTCGGGAGCTATGAGCAGTTCTTC.

This clonotype was observed many times. The genes are TRBV6-1 and TRBJ2-4, with D unclear. The V gene lost 1 base and the J gene lost 0 bases, with 10 bases spanning the gap. The CDR3 spans 16 residues. The germline V gene has CDR1 MNHNS and CDR2 SASEGT. In nucleotides, the CDR3 is TGTGCCAGCAGTGAAGGGGGTGTGCTAGCCAAAAACATTCAGTACTTC. This encodes CASSEGGVLAKNIQYF.

This clonotype was detected only once. A clone one base away is much larger, so this may be a read error. The V gene is TRBV20-1, the J gene TRBJ2-1; no clear D. This CDR3 region has 15 residues. With 6 bases removed from V and 1 base from J, the gap between germline ends came to 16 bases. Germline CDR1 and CDR2: DFQATT and SNEGSKA (reference sequence). CDR3 region: CSATTLPASYNEQFF. The CDR3 DNA follows: TGCAGTGCCACCACCCTACCCGCGTCCTACAATGAGCAGTTCTTC.

This clonotype was recorded at least ten times. The rearrangement links TRBV30 to TRBJ2-1; D is ambiguous. This CDR3 spans 13 amino acids. Trimming pared 5 bases from V and 2 bases from J, leaving 10 bases between. The germline V gene has CDR1 GTSNPN and CDR2 SVGIG (reference sequence). The CDR3 loop is CAWWRGPYNEQFF. CDR3 sequence (DNA): TGTGCCTGGTGGAGAGGTCCCTACAATGAGCAGTTCTTC.

This clonotype was seen at least ten times. The gene calls are TRBV5-1 and TRBJ1-1; D is possibly TRBD1 (5 bases). From germline, CDR1 is SGHRS and CDR2 YFSETQ. V was shortened by 4 bases and J by 2 bases, with 12 bases between the two germline ends. The CDR3 has 14 residues. CDR3 loop: CASSGGTGNTEAFF. The DNA for the CDR3 is TGCGCCAGCAGCGGAGGGACGGGTAACACTGAAGCTTTCTTT.